This T cell receptor (beta chain) was observed in a study of blood T cell repertoires in COVID-19. Study-level background: Specimens from acute and convalescent COVID-19 originated in the United States, Italy and Spain. Sources were T cells, B-cell-depleted T cells, or PBMCs; the material itself was cDNA or gDNA.

The length of the CDR3 is 15 residues. Germline CDR1 reads GTSNPN; CDR2 reads SVGIG (reference sequence). Germline trimming cut 0 bases from V and 2 bases from J; bases unmatched to any gene: 6. Method: immunoSEQ multiplex PCR; TCRdb's copy keeps in-frame clones and lacks some. The data hold some 250,000 clones, with more than 75% observed a single time. The chain combines TRBV30 with TRBJ1-2, with TRBD1 matching over 7 bases. This receptor was taken from a woman in her forties who had recovered from COVID-19. Material for sequencing was peripheral blood. The CDR3 spells CAWSVPGRGNYGYTF. DNA of the CDR3: TGTGCCTGGAGTGTACCGGGCAGGGGGAACTATGGCTACACCTTC.